The sequence of this TCR beta chain was determined in a study of T cell repertoires in cytomegalovirus infection. TCRdb reprocessed the reads via MiXCR and lists one record per CDR3 protein. The profile shows 100,000 or so distinct CDR3 sequences, 25% to 35% of them singletons. CDR1 DFQATT and CDR2 SNEGSKA come from the germline V gene (reference sequence). J gave up 0 bases and V 2 bases, and 5 bases lay outside the gene matches. The CDR3 extends over 16 amino acids. In regard to this clonotype: Its antigen is not identified.

Study observations and caveats: Pooled public TCR beta family frequency picked out CMV carriers with the relevant HLA.

The chain employs TRBV20-1 and TRBJ2-2; TRBD2 matches 8 bases. Sequenced material: CD8+ T cells from cultured PBMCs, taken from culture after CMV antigen stimulation. The sequence was collected from a human donor in good health (CMV status not recorded). Some clones in this sample may be carry-over from other donors' samples. The CDR3 sequence: CSARKAGAPNTGELFF. CDR3 DNA sequence: TGCAGTGCTAGAAAAGCGGGGGCCCCGAACACCGGGGAGCTGTTTTTT.